This is a list of T cell receptor beta chains from one sample in a study of T cell responses to AZD1222 COVID-19 vaccine. The data were produced by immunoSEQ multiplex PCR, yet TCRdb's version contains in-frame clones alone and is incomplete. This repertoire shows over 150,000 clones, around 89% found once; its top ten account for 6.1%. The input for sequencing was peripheral blood, taken on day 0 of AZD1222 vaccination. These receptors came from an adult in good health. CDR3s include the opening cysteine and the closing phenylalanine or tryptophan. A D gene is named only where the DNA matches it firmly. Clone size is stated in some rows and not others, as once, few, many or a class when expanded.

D	V	J	size	DNA	CDR3
NA	TRBV9	TRBJ1-1	NA	TGTGCCAGCAGCGTAGCAGGGTCAGAGCTTGAAGCTTTCTTT	CASSVAGSELEAFF
NA	TRBV5-1	TRBJ1-4	NA	TGCGCCAGCAGCTTGGGGCAGGGAAGGTTTAATGAAAAACTGTTTTTT	CASSLGQGRFNEKLFF
TRBD1	TRBV19	TRBJ1-2	NA	TGTGCCAGTAGTATAGACGGGACAGACTATGGCTACACCTTC	CASSIDGTDYGYTF
TRBD1	TRBV6-5	TRBJ2-7	few	TGTGCCAGCAGTCCCACGAGTGAGAGGGGGCGCGAGCAGTACTTC	CASSPTSERGREQYF
NA	TRBV27	TRBJ1-1	NA	TGTGCCAGCAGTTTGGGGGGGCCCGGAGGTGAAGCTTTCTTT	CASSLGGPGGEAFF
NA	TRBV28	TRBJ1-4	NA	TGTGCCAGCAGTCACAAGCGTCCGATTCTATTAGGGTCACGGAAGGAAAAACTGTTTTTT	CASSHKRPILLGSRKEKLFF
NA	TRBV28	TRBJ1-5	NA	TGTGCCAGCAGCACTCGACGTAAAGGGTCGGGCCAGCCCCAGCATTTT	CASSTRRKGSGQPQHF
TRBD1	TRBV19	TRBJ1-4	NA	TGTGCCAGTAGCAGGGACAGGGGGCTTCGTAATGAAAAACTGTTTTTT	CASSRDRGLRNEKLFF
TRBD2	TRBV4-1	TRBJ2-1	NA	TGCGCCAGCAGCCCGGGACTAGCGGGGTACAATGAGCAGTTCTTC	CASSPGLAGYNEQFF
TRBD2	TRBV27	TRBJ2-3	NA	TGTGCCAGCAGTGTAAGGTGGACTAGCGGGGGGGCGTCAGATACGCAGTATTTT	CASSVRWTSGGASDTQYF
NA	TRBV5-4	TRBJ1-2	NA	TGTGCCAGCAGCTTTGGGGCAGCTAACTATGGCTACACCTTC	CASSFGAANYGYTF
NA	TRBV28	TRBJ2-1	NA	TGTGCCAGCAGTTCCGGGGGCGGATCCTACAATGAGCAGTTCTTC	CASSSGGGSYNEQFF
TRBD1	TRBV28	TRBJ2-4	NA	TGTGCCAGCAGTCCGGGACAGGGATCAGGGATTCAGTACTTC	CASSPGQGSGIQYF
NA	TRBV10-3	TRBJ1-6	NA	TGTGCCACCCAAGGCGAAACAGGGTCCAATTCACCCCTCCACTTT	CATQGETGSNSPLHF
TRBD1	TRBV3-1/TRBV3-2	TRBJ2-1	once	TGTGCCAGCAGCCAAGGCCCCGGGACAGGCTATTACAATGAGCAGTTCTTC	CASSQGPGTGYYNEQFF